The 25 T cell receptor beta chains in this list originate from one sample, sequenced in a study of blood T cell repertoires in COVID-19. This table comes from immunoSEQ multiplex PCR, and its TCRdb copy is limited to in-frame clones, with some not included. The sample shows about 320,000 clones, 87% of them seen only once. Sequenced: PBMCs or T cells enriched from blood (not recorded which). These receptors came from a woman under 30 who had recovered from COVID-19.

V gene TRBV3-1 (or the pseudogene TRBV3-2) combines with J gene TRBJ2-1; TRBD2 agrees at 13 bases. The V gene's germline CDR1 is LGHDT and CDR2 YNNKEL (reference sequence). The junction had 4 bases not matched to a gene; V was cut back by 2 bases and J by 3 bases. This CDR3 is built from 17 residues. The DNA of the CDR3 is TGTGCCAGCAGCCAAAGGACTAGCGGGAGCTTCTACAATGAGCAGTTCTTC. As protein: CASSQRTSGSFYNEQFF.

The chain recombines TRBV28 with TRBJ1-1; D is possibly TRBD1 (6 bases). Germline assignment: CDR1 MDHEN and CDR2 SYDVKM. This CDR3 comprises 13 residues. The germline V and J ends were trimmed by 5 bases and 6 bases, with 13 bases remaining between them. The CDR3 DNA reads as TGTGCCAGCAGTCTGGGGGGGCACGCTGAAGCTTTCTTT. Translating it yields CASSLGGHAEAFF.

This clone was seen once. This chain uses TRBV11-2 with TRBJ1-1; the D gene is possibly TRBD1 (6 bases). V lost 1 base to trimming and J lost 4 bases, with 7 bases between them. The CDR3 length is 13 residues. Germline V gene lookup returns CDR1 SGHAT and CDR2 FQNNGV. CDR3 region: CASSLGGLTEAFF. The CDR3 bases are TGTGCCAGCAGCTTAGGGGGGCTCACTGAAGCTTTCTTT.

The V gene is TRBV10-3, the J gene TRBJ2-3, with a weak D call TRBD1 (5 bases). Trimming stripped 10 bases from V and 1 base from J, with 15 bases between. Germline loops: CDR1 ENHRY, CDR2 SYGVKD. The CDR3 contains 14 residues. This CDR3 is CATGQGSGTDTQYF. The CDR3 nucleotides are TGTGCCACCGGACAAGGATCCGGCACAGATACGCAGTATTTT.

The chain couples TRBV7-2 to TRBJ1-4, with D perhaps TRBD1 (5 bases). The CDR3 has 15 residues. Germline-derived CDR1 and CDR2 are SGHTA and FQGNSA. V lost 1 base and J 5 bases, leaving 11 bases between the germline ends. CDR3 sequence: CASSLVGGRNEKLFF. CDR3 coding DNA: TGTGCCAGCAGCTTAGTTGGGGGGAGAAATGAAAAACTGTTTTTT.

CDR3 region: CASSIGQGFDNEQFF. The CDR3 DNA follows: TGTGCCAGTAGTATAGGACAGGGGTTCGATAATGAGCAGTTCTTC. This rearrangement joins TRBV19 to TRBJ2-1; 8 nucleotides align to TRBD1. This CDR3 region has 15 residues. The germline V gene has CDR1 LNHDA and CDR2 SQIVND (reference sequence). J was trimmed by 7 bases and V by 1 base; bases with no gene match: 6.

This chain uses TRBV9 with TRBJ2-5; 9 nucleotides agree with TRBD2. Germline V lookup: CDR1 SGDLS, CDR2 YYNGEE. There are 14 residues in the CDR3. Trimming took 4 bases from V and 10 from J; bases not matched to a gene: 11. The CDR3 bases are TGTGCCAGCAGCCGGGTAGCGGGGGCCACGAGCCAGTACTTC. It codes for CASSRVAGATSQYF.

This chain connects TRBV4-3 to TRBJ2-1; D gene unclear. There are 14 residues in the CDR3. Trimming shortened V by 5 bases and J by 0 bases, and 8 bases separated the two germline ends. Per the germline V gene, CDR1 is LGHNA and CDR2 is YSLEER. The CDR3 coding sequence is TGCGCCAGCAGCTCTGGCAGCTCCTACAATGAGCAGTTCTTC. Translating gives CASSSGSSYNEQFF.

This clone was picked up a small number of times. The chain has TRBV23-1 and TRBJ2-1; TRBD1 aligns across 8 bases. TRBV23-1 is assigned to the ORF class and has an uncertain function. The CDR3 length is 16 residues. V was pared by 1 base and J by 3 bases, with 5 bases of the junction left unmatched. The CDR3 bases are TGCGCCAGCAGTCAATTCGTGGACAGGGACTACAATGAGCAGTTCTTC. It yields the protein CASSQFVDRDYNEQFF.

V usage is TRBV3-1 (or the pseudogene TRBV3-2) and J usage is TRBJ1-4; tentatively, D is TRBD1 (5 bases). From germline, CDR1 is LGHDT and CDR2 YNNKEL (reference sequence). Trimming shortened V by 3 bases and J by 2 bases, and 7 bases separated the two germline ends. The CDR3 runs to 14 residues. The CDR3 loop is CASSQGGTNEKLFF. CDR3 DNA sequence: TGTGCCAGCAGCCAGGGGGGTACTAATGAAAAACTGTTTTTT.

This clone has just one count. V is TRBV19 and J is TRBJ2-2; TRBD1 agrees at 11 bases. The J segment lost 0 bases and the V segment lost 4 bases, leaving 7 bases of the junction unmatched. Germline V lookup: CDR1 LNHDA, CDR2 SQIVND (reference sequence). CDR3 length equals 18 residues. The CDR3 nucleotides read TGTGCCAGTAGTACCTCCGGGACAGGGGGTACGAACACCGGGGAGCTGTTTTTT. It translates to CASSTSGTGGTNTGELFF.

This chain uses TRBV30 with TRBJ2-4; TRBD1 matches at 10 bases. Per germline, CDR1 GTSNPN and CDR2 SVGIG (reference sequence). V lost 1 base to trimming and J lost 8 bases; unmatched junction nucleotides: 5. CDR3 length equals 14 residues. In DNA form, the CDR3 reads TGTGCCTGGAGTGCTATCGGGACAGGGGACATTCAGTACTTC. Translation gives CAWSAIGTGDIQYF.

The rearrangement joins TRBV27 to TRBJ2-1; TRBD1 aligns across 9 bases. The CDR3 is 14 residues long. CDR1 is MNHEY, CDR2 SMNVEV, per germline (reference sequence). The ends lost 6 bases at V and 3 bases at J; junction bases unmatched: 3. The CDR3 nucleotides read TGTGCCAGCAGGGGACAGGGTGTCTACAATGAGCAGTTCTTC. Amino acids: CASRGQGVYNEQFF.

With regard to this clone: Germline is not matched at one junction end, which may reflect a read error. The chain combines TRBV9 with TRBJ1-3, with D hard to call. This CDR3 is 13 amino acids long. CDR1 and CDR2 (germline): SGDLS, YYNGEE. The CDR3 nucleotides read TGTGCCAGCAGCCAAGGGAGGGCTTACTACCCCCACTTT. Residues: CASSQGRAYYPHF.

The V call is TRBV28, the J call TRBJ1-5; D is ambiguous. V was shortened by 4 bases and J by 2 bases, with 9 bases between the two germline ends. Per germline, CDR1 MDHEN and CDR2 SYDVKM. This CDR3 comprises 14 residues. As DNA, the CDR3 is TGTGCCAGCAGTTACCCCCGGGGCAATCAGCCCCAGCATTTT. It encodes CASSYPRGNQPQHF.

The chain uses TRBV4-2 and TRBJ2-5, with 9 bases matching TRBD1. The CDR3 consists of 14 residues. Germline V gene data show CDR1 as LGHNA and CDR2 as YNFKEQ. Unmatched junction bases numbered 3, after V lost 5 bases and J lost 2 bases. This CDR3 reads CASSLGQGQETQYF. The CDR3 DNA is TGTGCCAGCAGCTTGGGACAGGGACAAGAGACCCAGTACTTC.

This chain links TRBV6-5 with TRBJ1-5; 7 bases line up with TRBD1. V trimming: 4 bases; J trimming: 0 bases; junction bases outside the gene matches: 6. Germline CDR1 and CDR2: MNHEY and SVGAGI. The CDR3 covers 16 residues. The CDR3 DNA reads TGTGCCAGCAGTTCCACAGGGGACGGTAGCAATCAGCCCCAGCATTTT. Protein product: CASSSTGDGSNQPQHF.

V and J are TRBV5-1 and TRBJ2-3; tentatively, D is TRBD1 (5 bases). With 1 base removed from V and 2 bases from J, the gap between germline ends came to 11 bases. This CDR3 is built from 15 residues. The germline V gene encodes CDR1 SGHRS and CDR2 YFSETQ. CDR3 protein: CASSLYGQYTDTQYF. In DNA, the CDR3 is TGCGCCAGCAGCTTGTACGGACAATACACAGATACGCAGTATTTT. Looking up the rest from reference TRBV5-1 and TRBJ2-3 gives the full variable domain: KAGVTQTPRYLIKTRGQQVTLSCSPISGHRSVSWYQQTPGQGLQFLFEYFSETQRNKGNFPGRFSGRQFSNSRSEMNVSTLELGDSALYLCASSLYGQYTDTQYFGPGTRLTVL.

This clone appeared once. This sequence joins TRBV5-4 and TRBJ1-6; unclear D gene. Germline V gene data show CDR1 as SGHNT and CDR2 as YYREEE (reference sequence). CDR3 length: 12 amino acids. With 4 bases removed from V and 9 bases from J, the gap between germline ends came to 8 bases. CDR3 region: CASSRAGSPLHF. CDR3 nucleotides: TGTGCCAGCAGCCGGGCGGGTTCACCCCTCCACTTT. Together with reference TRBV5-4 and TRBJ1-6, the CDR3 gives the full variable domain: ETGVTQSPTHLIKTRGQQVTLRCSSQSGHNTVSWYQQALGQGPQFIFQYYREEENGRGNFPPRFSGLQFPNYSSELNVNALELDDSALYLCASSRAGSPLHFGNGTRLTVT.

The genes are TRBV7-2 and TRBJ2-7; possibly TRBD1 for D (5 bases). Germline values: CDR1 SGHTA, CDR2 FQGNSA. The CDR3 is made up of 15 amino acids. Trimming left V 3 bases short and J 2 bases short, with 14 bases between. The CDR3 bases are TGTGCCAGCAGCTTGAACACTGGGGCCCCCTACGAGCAGTACTTC. Amino acid sequence: CASSLNTGAPYEQYF.

The V call is TRBV7-2, the J call TRBJ1-5; D remains unclear. Germline V gives CDR1 SGHTA, CDR2 FQGNSA. V was pared by 4 bases and J by 5 bases, with 12 bases between. The CDR3 loop spans 14 amino acids. As DNA, the CDR3 is TGTGCCAGCAGCTCCCGGGAGCCATATCAGCCCCAGCATTTT. It codes for CASSSREPYQPQHF. Based on the CDR3 plus reference TRBV7-2 and TRBJ1-5, the full variable domain is GAGVSQSPSNKVTEKGKDVELRCDPISGHTALYWYRQSLGQGLEFLIYFQGNSAPDKSGLPSDRFSAERTGGSVSTLTIQRTQQEDSAVYLCASSSREPYQPQHFGDGTRLSIL.

This chain joins TRBV2 and TRBJ2-2; TRBD2 agrees at 9 bases. J gave up 6 bases and V 4 bases, and 6 bases lay outside the gene matches. CDR3 length: 15 amino acids. Germline V lookup: CDR1 SNHLY, CDR2 FYNNEI. The CDR3 DNA reads TGTGCCAGCAGTGGTTCTAGCGGGACGTCCGGGGAGCTGTTTTTT. It is translated as CASSGSSGTSGELFF.

The chain combines TRBV24-1 with TRBJ1-2; 10 bases match TRBD1. Per germline, CDR1 KGHDR and CDR2 SFDVKD. V lost 4 bases and J lost 7; bases outside the gene matches: 5. The CDR3 length is 14 residues. Here the CDR3 DNA reads TGTGCCACCAGTGACGGACAGGGGGGCTCTGGCTACACCTTC. This sequence encodes CATSDGQGGSGYTF.

The rearrangement uses TRBV5-5 and TRBJ1-1, with D unresolved. The CDR3 runs to 14 residues. Germline V gene data show CDR1 as SGHKS and CDR2 as YYEKEE (reference sequence). With 1 base removed from V and 1 base from J, the gap between germline ends came to 8 bases. The CDR3 reads CASSLQVANTEAFF. In DNA form, the CDR3 reads TGTGCCAGCAGCTTGCAGGTTGCGAACACTGAAGCTTTCTTT.

This chain uses TRBV5-1 with TRBJ2-2; tentative D call: TRBD1 (6 bases). The CDR3 has 17 amino acids. The germline CDR1 and CDR2 sequences are SGHRS and YFSETQ. The V end was cut by 3 bases, the J end by 7 bases, with 22 bases between. The CDR3 sequence: CASSSIPGHMGHGELFF. The CDR3 DNA reads TGCGCCAGCAGCTCAATCCCGGGACATATGGGACACGGGGAGCTGTTTTTT.